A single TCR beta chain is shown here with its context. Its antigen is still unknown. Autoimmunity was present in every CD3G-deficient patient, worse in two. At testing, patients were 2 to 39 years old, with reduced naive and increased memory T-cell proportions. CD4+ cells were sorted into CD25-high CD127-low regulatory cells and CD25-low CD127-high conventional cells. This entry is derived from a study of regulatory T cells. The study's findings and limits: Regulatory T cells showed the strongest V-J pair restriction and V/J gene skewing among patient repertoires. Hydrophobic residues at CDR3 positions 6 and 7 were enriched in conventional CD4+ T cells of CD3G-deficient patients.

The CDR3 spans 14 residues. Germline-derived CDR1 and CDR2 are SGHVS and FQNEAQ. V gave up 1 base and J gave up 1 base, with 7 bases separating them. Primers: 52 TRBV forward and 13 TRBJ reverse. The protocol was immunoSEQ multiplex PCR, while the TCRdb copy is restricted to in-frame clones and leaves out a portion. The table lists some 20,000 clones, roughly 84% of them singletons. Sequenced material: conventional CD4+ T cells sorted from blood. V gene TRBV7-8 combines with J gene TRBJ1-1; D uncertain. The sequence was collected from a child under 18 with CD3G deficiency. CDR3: CASSLGPWNTEAFF. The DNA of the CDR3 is TGTGCCAGCAGCTTAGGGCCGTGGAACACTGAAGCTTTCTTT.